One and the same sample provided the 9 T cell receptor beta chains below, sequenced in a study of blood T cell repertoires in COVID-19. TCRdb keeps only in-frame clones here, not all; method: immunoSEQ multiplex PCR. Among roughly 300,000 clones listed, approximately 91% were seen once. Sequenced: peripheral blood. The source is a young man with active or convalescent COVID-19.

This rearrangement joins TRBV5-4 to TRBJ2-7; D is ambiguous. The V end was cut by 2 bases, the J end by 3 bases, with 15 bases between. The CDR3 loop spans 15 amino acids. The V gene's germline CDR1 is SGHNT and CDR2 YYREEE (reference sequence). In DNA form, the CDR3 reads TGTGCCAGCAGCTTCATTGGTGCTCTGAGCTACGAGCAGTACTTC. Residues: CASSFIGALSYEQYF.

This rearrangement joins TRBV11-2 to TRBJ1-1; perhaps TRBD1 as D (5 bases). V was pared by 7 bases and J by 2 bases, with 8 bases between. Germline assignment: CDR1 SGHAT and CDR2 FQNNGV. The CDR3 is 12 amino acids. CDR3 protein: CASTDRNTEAFF. The DNA of the CDR3 is TGTGCCAGCACAGACAGAAACACTGAAGCTTTCTTT.

The chain joins TRBV7-6 to TRBJ1-1, with D uncertain. Germline values: CDR1 SGHVS, CDR2 FNYEAQ. V was shortened by 2 bases and J by 1 base, with 14 bases between the two germline ends. The CDR3 extends over 16 amino acids. CDR3 nucleotides: TGTGCCAGCAGCTTACTTTCGACCGACAAGAACACTGAAGCTTTCTTT. Amino acids: CASSLLSTDKNTEAFF.

The rearrangement joins TRBV12-2 to TRBJ1-5; the listed D gene, TRBD1, was not tested against the DNA. TRBV12-2 has pseudogene status. The CDR3 runs 20 residues. The CDR3 DNA sequence: TGTGCAAGTCGCCCCCGAGAATGCACAGGGCAATCTTATAGCAATCAGCCCCAGCATTTT. Amino acid sequence: CASRPRECTGQSYSNQPQHF.

This clone was detected only once. This chain's CDR3 is CASSTGAVIGDTQYF. The CDR3 DNA is TGTGCCAGCAGCACCGGAGCAGTAATCGGAGATACGCAGTATTTT. The chain is built from TRBV7-2 and TRBJ2-3; no reliable D call. Germline CDR1 is SGHTA and CDR2 is FQGNSA. The CDR3 consists of 15 residues. V gave up 5 bases and J gave up 5 bases, with 17 bases separating them.

The chain is built from TRBV5-1 and TRBJ2-7, with a weak D call TRBD1 (6 bases). This CDR3 region has 13 residues. Germline V lookup: CDR1 SGHRS, CDR2 YFSETQ. Trimming removed 3 bases from V and 3 bases from J, with 10 bases in between. The CDR3 coding sequence is TGCGCCAGCAGCTCAGGGGCAGGCTACGAGCAGTACTTC. This gives the protein CASSSGAGYEQYF.

A word on this clone: Within the sample, other DNA sequences also encode this same CDR3. The DNA for the CDR3 is TGTGCCAGCAGTCTGACTGGTCCCTACGAGCAGTACTTC. Protein sequence: CASSLTGPYEQYF. V usage is TRBV27 and J usage is TRBJ2-7; D call uncertain. The germline V gene encodes CDR1 MNHEY and CDR2 SMNVEV (reference sequence). Trimming shortened V by 5 bases and J by 2 bases, and 10 bases separated the two germline ends. The CDR3 extends over 13 amino acids.

The chain combines TRBV7-8 with TRBJ2-5; D possibly corresponds to TRBD2 (7 bases). The germline V gene has CDR1 SGHVS and CDR2 FQNEAQ. V lost 1 base to trimming and J lost 2 bases, with 17 bases between them. The CDR3 totals 17 residues. CDR3 amino acids: CASSLEGGKRGQETQYF. The CDR3 DNA is TGTGCCAGCAGCTTAGAGGGGGGGAAGAGGGGACAAGAGACCCAGTACTTC.

This clone showed up just once. This chain links TRBV5-4 with TRBJ2-1; 8 nucleotides agree with TRBD2. This CDR3 spans 15 amino acids. J was trimmed by 3 bases and V by 4 bases; bases with no gene match: 6. From germline, CDR1 is SGHNT and CDR2 YYREEE (reference sequence). The CDR3 coding sequence is TGTGCCAGCAGCGGCGGGACTAGTCGCTACAATGAGCAGTTCTTC. Its translation is CASSGGTSRYNEQFF.